What follows are 27 T cell receptor beta chains derived from one specimen sequenced in a study of monozygotic twins with inflammatory bowel disease. TCRdb reanalyzed the 5' RACE reads, giving one entry per CDR3 protein sequence and no DNA. Its table lists roughly 160,000 distinct CDR3 sequences. The specimen was blood. These TCRs come from a human donor with ulcerative colitis or Crohn's disease, or a healthy co-twin of an affected twin (not recorded which).

The rearrangement links TRBV12-3 or TRBV12-4 to TRBJ1-1; no DNA is available, so the TRBD1 call from TCRdb remains unchecked. The CDR3 sequence is 13 residues long. CDR3: CASMPGGRTEAFF.

The rearrangement joins TRBV7-2 to TRBJ2-3. The CDR3 covers 16 residues. CDR1 is SGHTA, CDR2 FQGNSA, per germline. The CDR3 reads CASSLSLARSTDTQYF.

This sequence joins TRBV7-2 and TRBJ1-1. The CDR3 contains 14 residues. The germline gives CDR1 SGHTA, CDR2 FQGNSA. The chain's CDR3 is CASTGGGSRTEAFF.

The rearrangement links TRBV6-6 to TRBJ2-7; TCRdb lists TRBD2, though no DNA is available to test this call. This CDR3 has 12 residues. Germline values: CDR1 MNHNY, CDR2 SVGAGI (reference sequence). The CDR3 sequence is CASIGGKNEQYF.

The chain joins TRBV4-3 to TRBJ2-5; TCRdb's D call, TRBD2, is unchecked because there is no DNA. Germline V gene sequence: CDR1 LGHNA, CDR2 YSLEER. The CDR3 totals 18 residues. This chain's CDR3 is CASSQGDTRGGLTETQYF.

The chain couples TRBV7-8 to TRBJ2-7. Germline CDR1 reads SGHVS; CDR2 reads FQNEAQ. CDR3 length: 13 amino acids. This CDR3 is CASSLARPREQYF.

This rearrangement joins TRBV20-1 to TRBJ2-3; TCRdb outputs TRBD2, but without DNA this stays unchecked. The CDR3 runs 18 residues. Germline loops: CDR1 DFQATT, CDR2 SNEGSKA (reference sequence). This CDR3 reads CSAWGLAGGPRVDDTQYF.

The V and J genes are TRBV20-1 and TRBJ2-5. CDR3 length: 14 residues. Looked up from germline, CDR1 is DFQATT and CDR2 is SNEGSKA (reference sequence). The CDR3 region is CSAAFGVYGETQYF.

CDR3 in amino acids: CSVDKWGVNNEQFF. The chain carries TRBV29-1 and TRBJ2-1; TCRdb calls TRBD1, which cannot be checked without DNA. The CDR3 has 14 residues. Germline assignment: CDR1 SQVTM and CDR2 ANQGSEA.

This chain links TRBV10-3 with TRBJ2-7; TCRdb's D call, TRBD1, is unchecked because there is no DNA. The CDR3 is 12 amino acids. The germline CDR1 and CDR2 sequences are ENHRY and SYGVKD. This CDR3 reads CAISGPGGEQYF.

This chain uses TRBV7-6 with TRBJ1-3; TCRdb gives TRBD1 as the D gene, but with no DNA this cannot be confirmed. CDR3 length: 16 residues. Germline CDR1 and CDR2: SGHVS and FNYEAQ. The CDR3 sequence: CASSPARGGSGNTIYF.

The V call is TRBV20-1, the J call TRBJ2-7; TCRdb designates TRBD1, a call that cannot be tested without DNA. Germline CDR1 DFQATT, CDR2 SNEGSKA (reference sequence). The CDR3 is made up of 13 amino acids. The CDR3 here is CSASGTVPYEQYF.

The chain employs TRBV6-1 and TRBJ2-2; TCRdb's D call of TRBD1 is untestable without DNA. There are 13 residues in the CDR3. Germline V gene lookup returns CDR1 MNHNS and CDR2 SASEGT. The CDR3 loop is CASSVVGAGELFF.

The V call is TRBV18, the J call TRBJ2-7; with no DNA, the TCRdb D assignment of TRBD2 cannot be verified. The CDR3 runs 15 residues. Germline V gene data show CDR1 as KGHSH and CDR2 as LQKENI. CDR3: CASSPPASGFDEQYF.

The V and J genes are TRBV25-1 and TRBJ2-2; TCRdb reports TRBD2, a call that lacks DNA to check it against. This CDR3 comprises 19 residues. From germline, CDR1 is MGHDK and CDR2 SYGVNS. CDR3 in amino acids: CASSGRLEREGERVGELFF.

The chain uses TRBV20-1 and TRBJ1-3; TCRdb picks TRBD1, but there is no DNA to check that call. CDR1 and CDR2 from the germline V gene are DFQATT and SNEGSKA (reference sequence). This CDR3 has 14 amino acids. CDR3 loop: CSARQTVSGNIIYF.

This chain joins TRBV28 and TRBJ2-3. Germline V CDR1 and CDR2: MDHEN, SYDVKM. The CDR3 sequence is 13 residues long. The CDR3 sequence is CASSGVITDTQYF.

V is TRBV28 and J is TRBJ2-3; TCRdb's D call, TRBD1, is unchecked because there is no DNA. Germline CDR1 is MDHEN and CDR2 is SYDVKM. The CDR3 runs to 15 residues. CDR3 residues: CASSSSGQSTDTQYF.

The gene calls are TRBV21-1 and TRBJ2-7; TCRdb returns TRBD2, unconfirmable since there is no DNA. TRBV21-1 is given as a pseudogene. The CDR3 length is 17 residues. CDR3 amino acids: CASSQEAAGGRTGEQYF.

V is TRBV12-3 or TRBV12-4 and J is TRBJ2-1. The CDR3 is 18 residues long. CDR3 sequence: CASSLSLFPGSSYNEQFF.

The rearrangement links TRBV5-5 to TRBJ2-1; TCRdb picks TRBD2, but there is no DNA to check that call. Germline CDR1 SGHKS, CDR2 YYEKEE (reference sequence). The CDR3 has 17 amino acids. This CDR3 reads CASSSLSLAGGNNEQFF.

This chain connects TRBV6-2 or TRBV6-3 to TRBJ1-2. CDR1 and CDR2 (germline): MNHEY, SVGEGT. This CDR3 has 15 amino acids. The CDR3 sequence is CASSSDRHTNYGYTF.

CDR3 protein: CASHGTGGFYEQYF. The V call is TRBV10-3, the J call TRBJ2-7; the D call from TCRdb, TRBD1, cannot be confirmed without DNA. Germline CDR1 and CDR2: ENHRY and SYGVKD. The CDR3 has 14 residues.

This chain links TRBV7-6 with TRBJ2-6; TCRdb picks TRBD1, but there is no DNA to check that call. Germline V gene data show CDR1 as SGHVS and CDR2 as FNYEAQ. This CDR3 has 17 residues. Here the CDR3 reads CASSPGQGAISGNVLTF.

The chain uses TRBV10-3 and TRBJ2-3; TCRdb selects TRBD1, and the lack of DNA leaves this call unchecked. Germline V gene lookup returns CDR1 ENHRY and CDR2 SYGVKD. The CDR3 length is 13 residues. The CDR3: CAIRQGVPDTQYF.

The J gene is TRBJ2-5, the V gene TRBV20-1; TCRdb's D gene call, TRBD2, goes unchecked for lack of DNA. The CDR3 runs to 17 residues. CDR1 and CDR2 (germline): DFQATT, SNEGSKA (reference sequence). CDR3 residues: CSAREAAGGGRKETQYF.

This rearrangement joins TRBV5-1 to TRBJ1-2; TCRdb reports TRBD1, a call that lacks DNA to check it against. CDR3 length: 15 residues. Germline loops: CDR1 SGHRS, CDR2 YFSETQ. Here the CDR3 reads CASSSQGGVNYGYTF.